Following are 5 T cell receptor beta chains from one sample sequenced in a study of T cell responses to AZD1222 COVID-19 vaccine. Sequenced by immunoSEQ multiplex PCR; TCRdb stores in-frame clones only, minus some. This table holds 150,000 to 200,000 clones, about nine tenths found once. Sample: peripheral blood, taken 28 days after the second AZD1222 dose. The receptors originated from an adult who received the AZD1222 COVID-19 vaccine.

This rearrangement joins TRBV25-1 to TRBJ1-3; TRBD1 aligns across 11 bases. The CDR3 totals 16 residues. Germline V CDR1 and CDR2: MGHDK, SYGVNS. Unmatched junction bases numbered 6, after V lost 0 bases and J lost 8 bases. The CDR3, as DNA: TGTGCCAGCAGTGAATATGGGACAGGGGGAAGTGACACCATATATTTT. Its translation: CASSEYGTGGSDTIYF. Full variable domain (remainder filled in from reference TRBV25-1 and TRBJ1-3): EADIYQTPRYLVIGTGKKITLECSQTMGHDKMYWYQQDPGMELHLIHYSYGVNSTEKGDLSSESTVSRIRTEHFPLTLESARPSHTSQYLCASSEYGTGGSDTIYFGEGSWLTVV.

CDR3 protein: CASSLSGRANNEQFF. The CDR3 region has the DNA TGTGCCAGCAGTCTTAGCGGGAGGGCCAATAATGAGCAGTTCTTC. The chain combines TRBV28 with TRBJ2-1; TRBD2 aligns across 11 bases. The CDR3 totals 15 residues. Germline V gene lookup returns CDR1 MDHEN and CDR2 SYDVKM. The V gene end was trimmed by 5 bases and the J gene end by 7 bases; junction bases not matched to a gene: 7.

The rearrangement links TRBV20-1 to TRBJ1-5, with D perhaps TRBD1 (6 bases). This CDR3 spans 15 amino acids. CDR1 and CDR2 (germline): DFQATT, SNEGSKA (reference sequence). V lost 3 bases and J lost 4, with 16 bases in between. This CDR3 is CSASNSGTPNQPQHF. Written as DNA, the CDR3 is TGCAGTGCTAGTAATTCAGGGACACCGAATCAGCCCCAGCATTTT.

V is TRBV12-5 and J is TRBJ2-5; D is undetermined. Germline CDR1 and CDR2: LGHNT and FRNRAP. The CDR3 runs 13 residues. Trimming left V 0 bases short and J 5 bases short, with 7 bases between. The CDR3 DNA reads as TGTGCTAGTGGTTTGGTAGTTTCCGAGACCCAGTACTTC. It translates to CASGLVVSETQYF.

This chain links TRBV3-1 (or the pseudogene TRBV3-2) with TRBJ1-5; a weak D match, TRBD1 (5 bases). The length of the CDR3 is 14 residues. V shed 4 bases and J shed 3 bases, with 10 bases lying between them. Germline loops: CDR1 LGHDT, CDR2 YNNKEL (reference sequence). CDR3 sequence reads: CASSPGTANQPQHF. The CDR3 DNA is TGTGCCAGCAGCCCTGGGACCGCCAATCAGCCCCAGCATTTT.